This TCR beta chain originates from a study of blood T cell repertoires in COVID-19. At the level of the study: Sites in the United States, Italy and Spain provided acute and convalescent COVID-19 samples.

Germline trimming cut 0 bases from V and 4 bases from J; bases unmatched to any gene: 1. CDR1 and CDR2 (germline): SGHNT, YYREEE (reference sequence). This CDR3 region has 15 residues. TCRdb's copy holds only in-frame clones and misses some; the assay was immunoSEQ multiplex PCR. The sample has fewer than 200,000 clones; about 87% are singletons. The material sequenced was peripheral blood. The sequence was obtained from a woman aged 60-70 years who had recovered from COVID-19. This chain connects TRBV5-4 to TRBJ2-2, with 9 bases that match TRBD2. The CDR3 sequence is CASSLELAGTGELFF. CDR3 in DNA: TGTGCCAGCAGCTTGGAACTAGCGGGCACCGGGGAGCTGTTTTTT.